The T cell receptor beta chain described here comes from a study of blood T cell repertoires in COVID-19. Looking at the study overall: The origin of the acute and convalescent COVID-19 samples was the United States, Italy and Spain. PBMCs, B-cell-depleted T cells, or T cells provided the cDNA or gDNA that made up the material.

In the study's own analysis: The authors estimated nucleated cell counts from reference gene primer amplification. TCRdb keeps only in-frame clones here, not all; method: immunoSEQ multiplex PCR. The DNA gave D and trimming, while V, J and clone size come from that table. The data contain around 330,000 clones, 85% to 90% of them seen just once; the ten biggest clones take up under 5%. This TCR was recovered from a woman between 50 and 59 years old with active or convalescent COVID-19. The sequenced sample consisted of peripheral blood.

DNA for the CDR3: TGTGCCCGGGACAGGGGGACTGAAGCTTTCTTT. It is translated as CARDRGTEAFF. The rearrangement links TRBV30 to TRBJ1-1; 11 bases match TRBD1. This CDR3 is 11 amino acids long. Germline V CDR1 and CDR2: GTSNPN, SVGIG (reference sequence). V was clipped by 8 bases and J by 5 bases; unmatched bases: 1.